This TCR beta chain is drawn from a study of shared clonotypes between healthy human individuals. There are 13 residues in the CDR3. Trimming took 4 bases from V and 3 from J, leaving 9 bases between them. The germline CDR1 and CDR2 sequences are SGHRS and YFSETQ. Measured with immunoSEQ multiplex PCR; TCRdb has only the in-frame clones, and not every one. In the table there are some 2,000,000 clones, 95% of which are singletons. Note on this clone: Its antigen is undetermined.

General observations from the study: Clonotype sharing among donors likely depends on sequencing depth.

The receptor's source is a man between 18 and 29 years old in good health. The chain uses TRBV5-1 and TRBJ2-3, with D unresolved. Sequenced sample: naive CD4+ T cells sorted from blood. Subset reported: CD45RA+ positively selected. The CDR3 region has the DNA TGCGCCAGCAGCCTACCCAAAACAGATACGCAGTATTTT. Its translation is CASSLPKTDTQYF. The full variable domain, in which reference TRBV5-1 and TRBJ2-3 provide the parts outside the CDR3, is KAGVTQTPRYLIKTRGQQVTLSCSPISGHRSVSWYQQTPGQGLQFLFEYFSETQRNKGNFPGRFSGRQFSNSRSEMNVSTLELGDSALYLCASSLPKTDTQYFGPGTRLTVL.